Described below is a single TCR beta chain sequence and its context. Its antigen is not known. The length of the CDR3 is 17 residues. The ends lost 5 bases at V and 5 bases at J; junction bases unmatched: 9. Germline V lookup: CDR1 SGHVS, CDR2 FNYEAQ. This record belongs to a study of T cell responses to AZD1222 COVID-19 vaccine. Study outcomes and limitations: Sampling captured repertoires only after the peak T cell response.

Measured with immunoSEQ multiplex PCR; TCRdb has only the in-frame clones, and not every one. The sample lists over 130,000 clones; 85% to 95% were seen once. V is TRBV7-6 and J is TRBJ2-5, with TRBD2 matching over 15 bases. The receptor comes from an adult in good health. The sample here was peripheral blood, taken on day 0 of AZD1222 vaccination. The CDR3 protein is CASSRWTSGGADETQYF. In DNA form, the CDR3 reads TGTGCCAGCAGCCGTTGGACTAGCGGGGGGGCGGATGAGACCCAGTACTTC.